Sequencing of this T cell receptor beta chain was carried out in a study of T-cell reconstitution after alpha-beta-depleted transplantation in children. TCRbeta library preparation incorporated unique molecular identifiers. TCRdb processed the PCR reads anew with MiXCR; each CDR3 protein has one entry. Of hundreds of thousands of distinct CDR3 sequences in the sample, around a sixth were seen once. V trimming: 3 bases; J trimming: 4 bases; junction bases outside the gene matches: 3. The CDR3 totals 13 residues. Germline loops: CDR1 DFQATT, CDR2 SNEGSKA (reference sequence). The specimen was PBMCs from the stem cell graft donor, collected from the stem cell graft. J is TRBJ2-4 and V is TRBV20-1; 7 bases are shared with TRBD2. This clonotype originated in a human donor who donated a stem cell graft to a child with acute myeloid leukemia. CDR3 region: CSASGEGKNIQYF. The CDR3 bases are TGCAGTGCTAGCGGGGAGGGGAAAAACATTCAGTACTTC.